This TCR beta chain stems from a study of Ad26.COV2.S vaccination and SARS-CoV-2 variants. As for the study in general: Ad26.COV2.S, an intramuscular injection, was given once or twice 56 days apart.

Libraries were prepared by immunoSEQ multiplex PCR; TCRdb keeps only in-frame clonotypes and omits some of them. The sample lists about 410,000 clones; 92% were seen once. As regards this clone: Its antigen remains unidentified. Within the sample, other DNA sequences also encode this same CDR3.

The treatment here: about 20 received Ad26.COV2.S at low or high dose, single or two shots; 5 received placebo; per-sample allocation not given. Samples came from day 63 after the first vaccine or placebo injection. Cohort 1b enrolled adults aged 18-55 years in Boston. V lost 0 bases to trimming and J lost 2 bases, with 8 bases between them. Germline V gives CDR1 SGHDT, CDR2 YYEEEE. This CDR3 has 14 amino acids. General study results and limits: An underestimation of total T cell responses may have resulted from the TCR breadth and depth analyses.

This rearrangement joins TRBV5-6 to TRBJ1-2, with D maybe TRBD1 (5 bases). This specimen consisted of peripheral blood, obtained in a trial of Ad26.COV2.S vaccine versus placebo. This receptor was obtained from a person between 18 and 65 years old who received the Ad26.COV2.S COVID-19 vaccine or a placebo. CDR3 protein: CASSLVGGNYGYTF. The CDR3 DNA reads TGTGCCAGCAGCTTGGTTGGGGGGAACTATGGCTACACCTTC. Full variable domain (missing parts from reference TRBV5-6 and TRBJ1-2): DAGVTQSPTHLIKTRGQQVTLRCSPKSGHDTVSWYQQALGQGPQFIFQYYEEEERQRGNFPDRFSGHQFPNYSSELNVNALLLGDSALYLCASSLVGGNYGYTFGSGTRLTVV.